This section outlines one TCR beta chain sequence together with its context. Antigen specificity is unknown. CDR1 is SEHNR, CDR2 FQNEAQ, per germline (reference sequence). CDR3 length equals 14 residues. The V gene lost 4 bases and the J gene lost 5 bases, with 14 bases spanning the gap. To make TCR beta libraries, researchers used iRepertoire HTBI primers and Arm-PCR of CDR3 regions. TCRdb re-called the multiplex PCR reads with MiXCR, one entry per CDR3 protein. This sample has hundreds of thousands of distinct CDR3 sequences; roughly 15% occur once, and the top ten carry about 18%. Stated time point: newly diagnosed GD, antithyroid drugs for less than 3 months. With RNA extracted from PBMCs as input, the TCR library was made. These data originate in a study of regulatory T cells in long-lasting Graves disease. In the study overall: Graves' patients with a new diagnosis had received antithyroid drugs under 3 months. Overall study findings and caveats: Persistent Graves' patients showed a TCR diversity that was lower than that of newly diagnosed ones.

The same sample was also studied in work on T cells in Graves' hyperthyroidism and ophthalmopathy. In that study: HTBI primers were employed in a first-round RT-PCR of the TCR CDR3.

V gene TRBV7-9 combines with J gene TRBJ2-5; perhaps TRBD1 as D (5 bases). This sample comprised peripheral blood mononuclear cells (PBMCs), obtained at new diagnosis, from a patient treated with antithyroid drugs. The receptor comes from a woman aged 25 to 45 with Graves disease. CDR3 nucleotides: TGTGCCAGCAGCTACGTAGACAGCTGGGAGACCCAGTACTTC. Translating it yields CASSYVDSWETQYF.